This is a list of T cell receptor beta chains from one sample in a study of kidney transplant recipient with SARS-CoV-2 infection. TCRdb re-called the reads through MiXCR, storing one row per CDR3 protein. Among fewer than 250,000 distinct CDR3 sequences, under 30% were seen once, and the ten largest hold under 7.5%. The specimen was a blood sample, collected at baseline and on approximately day 120 from a kidney transplant recipient. The receptors were gathered from a male patient between 25 and 39 years old who had COVID-19 and was a kidney transplant recipient. A subset of T cells may come from the graft donor. Each CDR3 is given with its conserved first and last residue. The D gene is left open where the match is weak. Expanded clones get a size class; other rows say once, few or many, or leave the size out.

-,TRBV11-2,many,TRBJ2-1,TGTGCCAGCAGACCGATACAGGGTAACTCCTACAATGAGCAGTTCTTC,CASRPIQGNSYNEQFF
-,TRBV18,-,TRBJ1-5,TGTGCCAGCTCACCATCAGAACCAATGGGCATCAATCAGCCCCAGCATTTT,CASSPSEPMGINQPQHF
TRBD2,TRBV5-5,few,TRBJ2-3,TGTGCCAGCAGGGAACCGGGACTAGCTCCCACAGATACGCAGTATTTT,CASREPGLAPTDTQYF
-,TRBV30,many,TRBJ2-2,TGTGCCTGGAGAGGCAACAGAGCGAACACCGGGGAGCTGTTTTTT,CAWRGNRANTGELFF
TRBD1,TRBV12-3/TRBV12-4,few,TRBJ2-5,TGTGCCAGCAGCTATGGACAGGGGGGTTGGTCCCAGTACTTC,CASSYGQGGWSQYF
-,TRBV5-5,-,TRBJ1-2,TGTGCCAGCGCAATGAGTGCCTCGCGAAAGACCTATAGCTACACCTTC,CASAMSASRKTYSYTF
-,TRBV6-5,-,TRBJ2-1,TGTGCCAGCATCTTAGGGACACTCTACAATGAGCAGTTCTTC,CASILGTLYNEQFF
TRBD1,TRBV19,many,TRBJ1-4,TGTGCCAGTAGTACCTCCGGACAGGGATGGAATGAAAAACTGTTTTTT,CASSTSGQGWNEKLFF
-,TRBV6-1,few,TRBJ1-2,TGTGCCAGCAGTGTGTCTTGGGAATGTAGAAAGACCTATGGCTACACCTTC,CASSVSWECRKTYGYTF
-,TRBV4-2,many,TRBJ2-2,TGTGCCAGCAGCCCAGTGGACAGCAGAGGGACCGGGGAGCTGTTTTTT,CASSPVDSRGTGELFF
TRBD2,TRBV10-3,many,TRBJ2-5,TGTGCCATCACGCGGGAGGGCTCAGGGACCCAGTACTTC,CAITREGSGTQYF
-,TRBV20-1,-,TRBJ2-1,TGCAGTGCTAGAGAGGCCCTAGGGTTGGAGCAGTTCTTC,CSAREALGLEQFF
-,TRBV3-2,many,TRBJ2-2,TGTGCCAGCAGCCGCTTGGGCGGGGAGCTGTTTTTT,CASSRLGGELFF
-,TRBV4-3,many,TRBJ2-7,TGCGCCAGCAGCCAAGATAGGGCTAGCTACGAGCAGTACTTC,CASSQDRASYEQYF
TRBD1,TRBV5-4,-,TRBJ1-6,TGTGCCGGCAGTCCGGGACAGGGGGAGGAATCACCCCTCCACTTT,CAGSPGQGEESPLHF
-,TRBV4-2,-,TRBJ1-2,TGTGCCAGCAGCATGATTCACAAAGGTTGGAAGACCTATGGCTACACCTTC,CASSMIHKGWKTYGYTF
-,TRBV5-1,many,TRBJ1-2,TGCGCCAGCTACGGCAAATCGGTTCGAAAGACCTATGGCTACACCTTC,CASYGKSVRKTYGYTF
TRBD2,TRBV20-1,-,TRBJ2-1,TGCAGTGCTGGAGCTAGCGGTAGCTCCTACAATGAGCAGTTCTTC,CSAGASGSSYNEQFF
-,TRBV7-7,many,TRBJ1-2,TGTGCCAGCAGCCGCGCGATTAAGTGCCGAAAGACCTATGGCTACACCTTC,CASSRAIKCRKTYGYTF
-,TRBV19,-,TRBJ1-2,TGTGCCAGTAGTTATGGGGGGACAAATCGAAAGACCCATGGCTACACCTTC,CASSYGGTNRKTHGYTF
TRBD1,TRBV30,many,TRBJ1-2,TGTGCCTGGAGTCGAGGGGGCGTGGGTGGCTACACCTTC,CAWSRGGVGGYTF
-,TRBV6-2/TRBV6-3,many,TRBJ2-7,TGTGCCAGCAGAACGGACGGTTCCAGAACCTACGAGCAGTACTTC,CASRTDGSRTYEQYF
TRBD2,TRBV5-1,many,TRBJ2-2,TGCGCCAGCAGCTGGGGCGCGGGAGGAACCGGGGAGCTGTTTTTT,CASSWGAGGTGELFF
TRBD2,TRBV12-3/TRBV12-4,-,TRBJ2-3,TGTGCCGGCAGCTGGGGAGGGCCAACAGATACGCAGTATTTT,CAGSWGGPTDTQYF
-,TRBV7-4,many,TRBJ1-2,TGTGCCAGCAGCAAGAATGGTTCAGCTCGAAAGACCTATGGCTACACCTTC,CASSKNGSARKTYGYTF
TRBD2,TRBV27,few,TRBJ2-1,TGTGCCAGCAGTTTCCTCGCTAGCGGGAGTAGTGAGCAGTTCTTC,CASSFLASGSSEQFF
-,TRBV12-3/TRBV12-4,-,TRBJ2-5,TGTGCCAGCAGTCCTAGGGCGATGGAGACCCAGTACTTC,CASSPRAMETQYF
-,TRBV7-9,few,TRBJ2-1,TGTGCCAGCAGCTTAGTCGACCGACTCTACAATGAGCAGTTCTTC,CASSLVDRLYNEQFF
-,TRBV5-4,-,TRBJ2-3,TGTGCCAGCAGCTTGGCCTCTCTGAAGGCAGATACGCAGTATTTT,CASSLASLKADTQYF
TRBD1,TRBV4-1,many,TRBJ2-1,TGCGCCAGCAGCCAATCCTCCGGGACAGGGAGCTCCTACAATGAGCAGTTCTTC,CASSQSSGTGSSYNEQFF
-,TRBV3-1,many,TRBJ2-5,TGTGCCAGCAGCCAGAATGCTCCCATTTCTTTCTCTGAGACCCAGTACTTC,CASSQNAPISFSETQYF
-,TRBV6-1,many,TRBJ1-5,TGTGCCAGCAGTGAAGTTGCAGGGTATAGCAATCAGCCCCAGCATTTT,CASSEVAGYSNQPQHF
-,TRBV6-4,-,TRBJ1-2,TGCGCCAGCAGTCTTTCGCCCACACACGGAAAGACCTATGGCTACACCTTC,CASSLSPTHGKTYGYTF
-,TRBV27,many,TRBJ1-2,TGTGCCAGCAGTTTATCCGGGGGCGCGGGATATGGCTACACCTTC,CASSLSGGAGYGYTF
TRBD1,TRBV30,few,TRBJ1-1,TGTGCCTGGATCCGGGACAGGGCCATGAACACTGAAGCTTTCTTT,CAWIRDRAMNTEAFF
-,TRBV3-1,many,TRBJ1-1,TGTGCCAGCAGCGCCACGCGTCCCATTTCAATTCGCACTGAAGCTTTCTTT,CASSATRPISIRTEAFF
TRBD1,TRBV2,many,TRBJ2-3,TGTGCCAGCAGCCCCACCCCTCATGGACAGGAGAGCACAGATACGCAGTATTTT,CASSPTPHGQESTDTQYF
TRBD2,TRBV7-2,many,TRBJ2-1,TGTGCCAGCAGCTTGGGGACTAGCGAGTACAATGAGCAGTTCTTC,CASSLGTSEYNEQFF
-,TRBV4-1,many,TRBJ2-1,TGCGCCAGCGCACATGGAGAGTACTCCTACAATGAGCAGTTCTTC,CASAHGEYSYNEQFF
-,TRBV9,-,TRBJ2-1,TGTGCCAGCAGCGCTCGGACTCATGAGCGTAATGAGCAGTTCTTC,CASSARTHERNEQFF
-,TRBV5-6,many,TRBJ1-2,TGTGCCAGCAGCTTGCTCGCTGGAAAGGTCTATGGCTACACCTTC,CASSLLAGKVYGYTF
-,TRBV12-3/TRBV12-4,many,TRBJ1-2,TGTGCCAGCAGTTCGGCCTACAGCTTCCGAAAGACCTATGGCTACACCTTC,CASSSAYSFRKTYGYTF
-,TRBV11-2,many,TRBJ1-2,TGTGCCAGCAGCAGAAATGAAACAAGCAGAAAGACCTATGGCTACACCTTC,CASSRNETSRKTYGYTF
-,TRBV5-6,-,TRBJ2-2,TGTGCCAGCAGCCCGACTGGGAACACCGGGGAGCTGCTTTTT,CASSPTGNTGELLF
TRBD1,TRBV20-1,many,TRBJ1-5,TGCAGTGCTAGAGATAGGGACAGGGGAGGTCAGCCCCAGCATTTT,CSARDRDRGGQPQHF
-,TRBV25-1,many,TRBJ1-2,TGTGCCAGCAGTCCTATTAAAGAACTGGGAAAGACCTATGGCTACACCTTC,CASSPIKELGKTYGYTF
-,TRBV19,many,TRBJ1-2,TGTGCCAGTACGCGGTCTAACTATGGCTACACCTTC,CASTRSNYGYTF
-,TRBV7-8,many,TRBJ1-2,TGTGCCAGCAGCTTGTTCGTGTTTACCCGAAAGACCTATGGCTACACCTTC,CASSLFVFTRKTYGYTF
-,TRBV7-6,few,TRBJ2-5,TGTGCCAGCAGCTTAGTGGGCAGCCGCCAAGAGACCCAGTACTTC,CASSLVGSRQETQYF
-,TRBV9,many,TRBJ1-1,TGTGCCAGCAGCGTAGAACCCCCAGGCAGGGGTGTAACTGAAGCTTTCTTT,CASSVEPPGRGVTEAFF
-,TRBV3-1,-,TRBJ1-2,TGTGCCAGCGGCGTTACTAGCACCCTTCGAAAGACCTATGGCTACACCTTC,CASGVTSTLRKTYGYTF
-,TRBV9,-,TRBJ2-5,TGTACCAGCAGCCCATCGACAGGGAGGGAGACCCAGTACTTC,CTSSPSTGRETQYF
-,TRBV9,many,TRBJ2-7,TGTGCCAGCAGCAGGGGGGTCTCCTACGAGCAGTACTTC,CASSRGVSYEQYF